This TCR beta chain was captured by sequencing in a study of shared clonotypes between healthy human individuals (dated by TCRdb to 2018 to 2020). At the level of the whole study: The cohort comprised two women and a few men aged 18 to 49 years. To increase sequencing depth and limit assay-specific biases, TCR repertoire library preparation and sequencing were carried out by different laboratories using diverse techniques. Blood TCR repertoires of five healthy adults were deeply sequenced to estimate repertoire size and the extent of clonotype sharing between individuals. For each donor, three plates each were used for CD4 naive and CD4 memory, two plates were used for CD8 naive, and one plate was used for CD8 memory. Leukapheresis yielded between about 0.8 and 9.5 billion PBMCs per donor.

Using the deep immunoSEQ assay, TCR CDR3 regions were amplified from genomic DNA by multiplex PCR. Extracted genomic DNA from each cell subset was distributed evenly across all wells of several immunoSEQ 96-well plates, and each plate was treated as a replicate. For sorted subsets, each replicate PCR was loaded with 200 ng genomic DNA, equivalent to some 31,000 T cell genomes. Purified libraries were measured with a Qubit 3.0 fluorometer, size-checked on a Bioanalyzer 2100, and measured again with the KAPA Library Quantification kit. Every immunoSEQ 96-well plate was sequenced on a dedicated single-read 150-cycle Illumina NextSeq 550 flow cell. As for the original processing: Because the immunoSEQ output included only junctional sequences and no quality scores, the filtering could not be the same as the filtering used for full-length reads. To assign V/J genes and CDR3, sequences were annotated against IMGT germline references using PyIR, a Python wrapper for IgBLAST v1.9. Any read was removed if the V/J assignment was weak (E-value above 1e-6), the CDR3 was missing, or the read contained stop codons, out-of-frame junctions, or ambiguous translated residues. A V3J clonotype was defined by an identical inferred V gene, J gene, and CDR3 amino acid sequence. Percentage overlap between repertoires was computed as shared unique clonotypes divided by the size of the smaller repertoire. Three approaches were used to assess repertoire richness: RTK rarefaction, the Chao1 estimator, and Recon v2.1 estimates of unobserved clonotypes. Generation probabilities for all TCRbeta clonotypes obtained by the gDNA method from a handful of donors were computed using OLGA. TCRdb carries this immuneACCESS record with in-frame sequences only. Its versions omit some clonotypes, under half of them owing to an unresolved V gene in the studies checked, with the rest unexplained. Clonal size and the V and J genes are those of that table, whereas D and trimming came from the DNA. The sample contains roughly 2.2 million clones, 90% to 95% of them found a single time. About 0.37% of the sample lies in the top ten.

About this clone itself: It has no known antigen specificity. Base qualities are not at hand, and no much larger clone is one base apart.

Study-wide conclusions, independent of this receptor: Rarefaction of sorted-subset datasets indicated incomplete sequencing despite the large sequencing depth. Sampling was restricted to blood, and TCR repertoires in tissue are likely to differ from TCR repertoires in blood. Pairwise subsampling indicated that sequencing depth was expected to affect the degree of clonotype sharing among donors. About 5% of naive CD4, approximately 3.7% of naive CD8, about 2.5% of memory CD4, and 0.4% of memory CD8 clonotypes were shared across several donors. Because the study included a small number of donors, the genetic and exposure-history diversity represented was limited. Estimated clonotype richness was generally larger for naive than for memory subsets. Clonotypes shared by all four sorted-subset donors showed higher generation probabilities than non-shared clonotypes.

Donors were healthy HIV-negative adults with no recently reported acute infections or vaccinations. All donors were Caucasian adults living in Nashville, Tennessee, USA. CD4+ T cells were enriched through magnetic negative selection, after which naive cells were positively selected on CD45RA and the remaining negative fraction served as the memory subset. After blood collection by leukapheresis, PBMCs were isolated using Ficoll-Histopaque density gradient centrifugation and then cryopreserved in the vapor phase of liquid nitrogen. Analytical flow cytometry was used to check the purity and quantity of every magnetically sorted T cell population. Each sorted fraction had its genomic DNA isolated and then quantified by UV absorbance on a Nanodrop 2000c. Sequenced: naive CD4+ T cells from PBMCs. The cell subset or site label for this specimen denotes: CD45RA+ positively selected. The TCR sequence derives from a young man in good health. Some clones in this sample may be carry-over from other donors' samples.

The CDR3 amino acid sequence is: CASSSGTIYNEQFF. The DNA is TGTGCCAGCAGCTCCGGGACAATCTACAATGAGCAGTTCTTC. The chain was built from TRBV11-2 and TRBJ2-1, and the D gene may be TRBD1, 6 bases matching. Cut back by 4 bases and 3 bases, the V and J ends lie 10 bases apart. The germline V gene sets CDR1 to SGHAT and CDR2 to FQNNGV. From the cysteine up to the phenylalanine, the CDR3 has a length of 14 residues. Just the 42-base CDR3 DNA is kept, in frame starting at base 1.